This passage covers 14 T cell receptor beta chains from one sample sequenced in a study of cytomegalovirus exposure and HLA in healthy donors. Produced via immunoSEQ multiplex PCR; TCRdb's table is partial and in-frame only. The repertoire holds 100,000 or so clones, with less than 85% as singletons. Material for sequencing was PBMCs. These TCRs come from a man between 18 and 29 years old in good health and CMV-seropositive.

V is TRBV7-3 and J is TRBJ1-1, with D possibly matching TRBD1 (6 bases). The germline gives CDR1 SGHTA, CDR2 FQGTGA. This CDR3 spans 14 amino acids. Trimming took 5 bases from V and 4 from J, leaving 14 bases between them. The chain's CDR3 is CASSPTGGATEAFF. The CDR3 DNA reads TGTGCCAGCAGCCCAACGGGGGGGGCCACTGAAGCTTTCTTT.

This sequence joins TRBV13 and TRBJ2-7, with TRBD1 matching over 8 bases. The CDR3 loop spans 13 amino acids. CDR1 PRHDT and CDR2 FYEKMQ come from the germline V gene (reference sequence). The V gene end was trimmed by 5 bases and the J gene end by 10 bases; junction bases not matched to a gene: 10. The CDR3 protein is CASSTGQGYNQYF. The CDR3 DNA reads as TGTGCCAGCAGCACCGGACAGGGCTACAACCAGTACTTC. The full variable domain, completed using reference TRBV13 and TRBJ2-7, is AAGVIQSPRHLIKEKRETATLKCYPIPRHDTVYWYQQGPGQDPQFLISFYEKMQSDKGSIPDRFSAQQFSDYHSELNMSSLELGDSALYFCASSTGQGYNQYFGPGTRLTVT.

The chain joins TRBV9 to TRBJ2-1; no firm D call. Germline CDR1 SGDLS, CDR2 YYNGEE. This CDR3 is built from 14 residues. Trimming shortened V by 0 bases and J by 6 bases, and 10 bases separated the two germline ends. Here the CDR3 DNA reads TGTGCCAGCAGCGTAGAATCCCAGATCAATGAGCAGTTCTTC. It specifies CASSVESQINEQFF.

This sequence joins TRBV5-1 and TRBJ1-2; 8 bases line up with TRBD1. Germline trimming cut 0 bases from V and 4 bases from J; bases unmatched to any gene: 8. CDR1 is SGHRS and CDR2 is YFSETQ in the germline V gene. The CDR3 runs 16 residues. CDR3 nucleotide sequence: TGCGCCAGCAGCTTGGGACAGACAGGGGCTAGCTATGGCTACACCTTC. Its translation is CASSLGQTGASYGYTF.

This clone has only one observation. This chain links TRBV6-5 with TRBJ2-5; TRBD2 matches 7 bases. V was clipped by 8 bases and J by 9 bases; unmatched bases: 9. This CDR3 has 12 amino acids. Germline assignment: CDR1 MNHEY and CDR2 SVGAGI. CDR3 sequence reads: CASGEGRGAQYF. CDR3 DNA sequence: TGTGCCAGCGGGGAAGGCCGGGGGGCCCAGTACTTC.

V and J are TRBV30 and TRBJ1-1, with D possibly TRBD1 on 5 matching bases. Per germline, CDR1 GTSNPN and CDR2 SVGIG (reference sequence). The ends were cut back, 2 bases at V and 10 bases at J, with 11 bases in the middle. CDR3 length equals 11 residues. The CDR3 here is CAWSQTAGAFF. The CDR3 region has the DNA TGTGCCTGGAGTCAGACAGCGGGAGCTTTCTTT. Filled out from reference TRBV30 and TRBJ1-1, the complete variable domain reads SQTIHQWPATLVQPVGSPLSLECTVEGTSNPNLYWYRQAAGRGLQLLFYSVGIGQISSEVPQNLSASRPQDRQFILSSKKLLLSDSGFYLCAWSQTAGAFFGQGTRLTVV.

The J gene is TRBJ2-1, the V gene TRBV30; D may be TRBD2 (6 bases). CDR1 GTSNPN and CDR2 SVGIG come from the germline V gene (reference sequence). V was clipped by 0 bases and J by 0 bases, with 15 bases between them. The CDR3 spans 17 residues. CDR3 nucleotides: TGTGCCTGGAGTGTAATATCTGGGGGGTACTCCTACAATGAGCAGTTCTTC. This codes for CAWSVISGGYSYNEQFF.

This chain links TRBV6-6 with TRBJ2-1; possibly TRBD1 for D (5 bases). The V end was cut by 1 base, the J end by 2 bases, with 9 bases between. The CDR3 runs to 15 residues. Germline CDR1 and CDR2: MNHNY and SVGAGI (reference sequence). The DNA of the CDR3 is TGTGCCAGCAGTTACTTAGACAGACCCTACAATGAGCAGTTCTTC. Translating gives CASSYLDRPYNEQFF.

The V gene is TRBV30, the J gene TRBJ2-5, with D possibly TRBD2 on 6 matching bases. This CDR3 contains 14 residues. Trimming cost V 1 base and J 7 bases, with 16 bases left between them. Germline CDR1 GTSNPN, CDR2 SVGIG (reference sequence). The DNA of the CDR3 is TGTGCCTGGAGTGACACTCCGGGACTCGGGACCCAGTACTTC. Translated: CAWSDTPGLGTQYF.

This clone was seen a handful of times. The J gene is TRBJ1-2, the V gene TRBV28; 7 nucleotides match TRBD1. V was pared by 4 bases and J by 2 bases, with 4 bases of the junction left unmatched. This CDR3 spans 14 amino acids. Germline V CDR1 and CDR2: MDHEN, SYDVKM. The CDR3 loop is CASSWPRGNYGYTF. The CDR3 DNA is TGTGCCAGCAGTTGGCCCAGGGGGAACTATGGCTACACCTTC.

In its sample, this clone was seen once. This sequence joins TRBV29-1 and TRBJ2-1; D is perhaps TRBD2 (6 bases). V dropped 3 bases and J dropped 1 base, with 16 bases sitting between them. The CDR3 runs 16 residues. The V gene's germline CDR1 is SQVTM and CDR2 ANQGSEA. The CDR3 sequence: CSVDWGRTDSYNEQFF. The CDR3 nucleotides read TGCAGCGTTGACTGGGGGAGGACCGATTCCTACAATGAGCAGTTCTTC.

The J gene is TRBJ2-7, the V gene TRBV4-1, with 12 bases aligning to TRBD2. Trimming at V came to 5 bases and at J to 7 bases, leaving 9 bases not matched to a gene. Looked up from germline, CDR1 is MGHRA and CDR2 is YSYEKL. CDR3 size: 15 residues. Here the CDR3 reads CASSYRLAGDWEQYF. In nucleotides, the CDR3 is TGCGCCAGCAGCTACCGACTAGCGGGAGATTGGGAGCAGTACTTC.

J is TRBJ1-5 and V is TRBV6-5; D uncertain. The V and J ends lost 0 bases and 7 bases respectively, with 13 bases between them. The CDR3 is made up of 15 amino acids. Germline V gene sequence: CDR1 MNHEY, CDR2 SVGAGI. The CDR3: CASSYSAGSGQPQHF. The CDR3 coding sequence is TGTGCCAGCAGTTACTCCGCGGGGTCAGGCCAGCCCCAGCATTTT.

This chain connects TRBV4-1 to TRBJ1-3; TRBD1 might be the D (5 bases). Deletions cut 0 bases from V and 4 bases from J, with 10 bases between. Per germline, CDR1 MGHRA and CDR2 YSYEKL. The CDR3 runs to 15 residues. CDR3 sequence reads: CASSQDAGLGNTIYF. CDR3 DNA sequence: TGCGCCAGCAGCCAAGACGCAGGGCTCGGAAACACCATATATTTT.